This record concerns one T cell receptor (beta chain) sequence. Its antigen remains unidentified. Trimming removed 6 bases from V and 3 bases from J; junction bases left unmatched: 2. Germline values: CDR1 SGHTA, CDR2 FQGTGA. This CDR3 has 13 residues. The assay was immunoSEQ multiplex PCR, and TCRdb's table has in-frame clones only and misses some. The table includes 40,000 or so clones, roughly 85% detected once. The data derive from a study of lymphopenia after photon versus proton radiotherapy. Findings and limits, study-wide: Proton therapy kept repertoires fairly stable, unlike photons, which gained effector/memory cells. After lymphocyte nadir, photon-treated repertoires showed oligoclonal expansion, especially CD8+ Temra. A bigger post-nadir fall in TCR diversity correlated inversely with survival time in deceased patients. Survival link was tested only in deceased patients; proton benefit remains a possibility.

This chain links TRBV7-3 with TRBJ1-1, with 9 bases fitting TRBD1. The specimen comprised peripheral blood, sampled from a patient treated with photon-based radiotherapy. The receptor's source is a man aged 35-49 years with gastric cancer. The CDR3 DNA is TGTGCCAGCAGGGGACAGGGCCACACTGAAGCTTTCTTT. Amino acids: CASRGQGHTEAFF.